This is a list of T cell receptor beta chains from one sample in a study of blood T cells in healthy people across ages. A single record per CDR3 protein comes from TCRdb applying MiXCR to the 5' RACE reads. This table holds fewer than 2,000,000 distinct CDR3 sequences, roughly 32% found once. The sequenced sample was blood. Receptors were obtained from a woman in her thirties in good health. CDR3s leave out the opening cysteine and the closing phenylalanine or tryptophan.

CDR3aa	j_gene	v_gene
ASSQARGSEAF	TRBJ1-1	TRBV3-1
ASSEWGQGSNKQF	TRBJ2-1	TRBV6-1
ASSPAGQGADYGYT	TRBJ1-2	TRBV18
ASKLGGASTDTQY	TRBJ2-3	TRBV7-9
SASQGVLEAKNIQY	TRBJ2-4	TRBV20-1
SASQTRGKWEQF	TRBJ2-1	TRBV20-1
ASSPDTKRETQY	TRBJ2-5	TRBV11-1
SAGGQGSQPQH	TRBJ1-5	TRBV20-1
ASSFRGTSGGLSTDTQY	TRBJ2-3	TRBV5-5
ASSLPAFARNYEQY	TRBJ2-7	TRBV28
ASSPMEGNSPLH	TRBJ1-6	TRBV18
ASSPYPSEKGNQPQH	TRBJ1-5	TRBV5-1
ASSEDRGPSTEAF	TRBJ1-1	TRBV7-9
ASSLQPGPQETQY	TRBJ2-5	TRBV5-1